The source of this TCR beta chain is a study of blood T cell repertoires in COVID-19. Background on the study: T cells, B-cell-depleted T cells, or PBMCs supplied cDNA or gDNA.

This CDR3 spans 15 amino acids. V lost 4 bases to trimming and J lost 7 bases, with 15 bases between them. The germline CDR1 and CDR2 sequences are SGHRS and YFSETQ. Sequenced by immunoSEQ multiplex PCR; TCRdb stores in-frame clones only, minus some. The table lists 410,000 or so clones, about 91% of them singletons. Seattle's enrolled individuals joined amid active infection and were then monitored longitudinally. The sequencing sample was made of peripheral blood. This TCR was recovered from a woman aged 40 to 49 with COVID-19, enrolled during active disease. The chain is built from TRBV5-1 and TRBJ1-6; the D gene is possibly TRBD1 (6 bases). This CDR3 is CASSPWDKNNSPLHF. CDR3 sequence (DNA): TGCGCCAGCAGCCCCTGGGACAAGAACAATTCACCCCTCCACTTT.